The entry below describes one T cell receptor beta chain. A single base separates this from a much larger clone, so it may be a read error. From 300 to 400 ng of RNA, a library with molecular barcoded alpha/delta and beta/gamma adaptors was made. TCRdb re-called the reads through MiXCR, storing one row per CDR3 protein. The sample has approximately 62,000 distinct CDR3 sequences; roughly 19% are singletons. The data belong to a study of read filtering for tumor transcriptome and immune sequencing. Per germline, CDR1 MNHEY and CDR2 SVGEGT. The CDR3 has 16 residues. What was sequenced was a population of CD138-negative cells sorted from bone marrow. The sequence was collected from a donor at least 40 years old with multiple myeloma. The chain links TRBV6-2 or TRBV6-3 to TRBJ2-1, with TRBD1 identical over 8 bases. In nucleotides, the CDR3 is TGTGCCAGCAGTTCCGCCCCCGGACAGGGACGAAATGGGCAGTTCTTC. It is translated as CASSSAPGQGRNGQFF.